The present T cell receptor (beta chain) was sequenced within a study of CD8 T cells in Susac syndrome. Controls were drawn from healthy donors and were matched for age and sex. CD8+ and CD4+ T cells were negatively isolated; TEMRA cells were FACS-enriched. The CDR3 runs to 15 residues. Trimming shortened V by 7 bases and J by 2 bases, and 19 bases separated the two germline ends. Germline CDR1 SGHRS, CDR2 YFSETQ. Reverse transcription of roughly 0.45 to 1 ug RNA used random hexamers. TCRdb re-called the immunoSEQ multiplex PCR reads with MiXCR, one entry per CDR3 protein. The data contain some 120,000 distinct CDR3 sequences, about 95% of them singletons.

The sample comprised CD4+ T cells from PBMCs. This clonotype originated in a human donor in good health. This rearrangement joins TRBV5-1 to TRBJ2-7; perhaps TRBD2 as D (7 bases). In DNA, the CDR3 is TGCGCCAGCGGACAACTCGGGGGGCAGACCTACGAGCAGTACTTC. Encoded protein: CASGQLGGQTYEQYF.